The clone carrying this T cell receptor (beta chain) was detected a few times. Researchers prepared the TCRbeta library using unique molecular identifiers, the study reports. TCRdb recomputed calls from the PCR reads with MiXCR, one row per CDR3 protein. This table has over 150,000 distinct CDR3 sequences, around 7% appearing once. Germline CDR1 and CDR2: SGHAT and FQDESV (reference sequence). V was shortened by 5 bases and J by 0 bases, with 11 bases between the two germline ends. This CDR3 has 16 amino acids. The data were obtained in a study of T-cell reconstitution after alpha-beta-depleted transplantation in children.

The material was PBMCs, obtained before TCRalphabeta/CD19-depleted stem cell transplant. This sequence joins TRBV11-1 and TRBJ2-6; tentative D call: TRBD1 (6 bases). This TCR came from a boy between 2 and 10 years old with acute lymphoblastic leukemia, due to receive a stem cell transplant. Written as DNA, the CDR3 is TGTGCCAGCAGCCAGGACAGCCCCTCTGGGGCCAACGTCCTGACTTTC. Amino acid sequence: CASSQDSPSGANVLTF.